Listed here are 4 T cell receptor beta chains from one sample, sequenced in a study of blood T cells in healthy people across ages. Using a J-beta primer mix together with a sample-barcoded 5' primer, a second PCR was run for roughly 6 to 12 cycles. TCRdb reprocessed the 5' RACE reads via MiXCR and lists one record per CDR3 protein. The table has about 830,000 distinct CDR3 sequences, about 62% seen once. Sequencing was done on a sample of blood. Source of these receptors: a man aged 25 to 40 in good health.

V usage is TRBV5-4 and J usage is TRBJ2-3; D is perhaps TRBD2 (6 bases). Germline V gene lookup returns CDR1 SGHNT and CDR2 YYREEE (reference sequence). The CDR3 runs 14 residues. V lost 1 base and J 6 bases, leaving 12 bases between the germline ends. This CDR3 reads CASSLLARKDTQYF. The CDR3 nucleotides are TGTGCCAGCAGCTTGCTAGCGAGGAAGGATACGCAGTATTTT.

This clonotype showed up just a few times. The chain is built from TRBV6-5 and TRBJ1-2, with D perhaps matching TRBD1 (6 bases). The CDR3 has 13 amino acids. V was clipped by 0 bases and J by 8 bases, with 10 bases between them. CDR1 and CDR2 (germline): MNHEY, SVGAGI. CDR3 amino acids: CASSYSAGAGYTF. CDR3 bases: TGTGCCAGCAGTTACTCGGCAGGGGCAGGCTACACCTTC.

This clonotype came up a few times. Possible read error: a much larger clone is one base away. The rearrangement links TRBV14 to TRBJ2-3; a possible D gene is TRBD2 (6 bases). Germline V gene lookup returns CDR1 SGHDN and CDR2 FVKESK. The CDR3 is 16 residues long. Trimming removed 4 bases from V and 7 bases from J, with 21 bases in between. The CDR3 region is CASSRAASSAANTQYF. CDR3 coding DNA: TGTGCCAGCAGCCGCGCAGCGTCTAGCGCCGCGAATACGCAGTATTTT.

The chain links TRBV20-1 to TRBJ1-1, with D possibly TRBD1 on 5 matching bases. Germline values: CDR1 DFQATT, CDR2 SNEGSKA (reference sequence). The V gene lost 3 bases and the J gene lost 2 bases, with 10 bases spanning the gap. This CDR3 region has 13 residues. This CDR3 reads CSASPRVNTEAFF. DNA of the CDR3: TGCAGTGCTAGCCCCAGGGTTAACACTGAAGCTTTCTTT.